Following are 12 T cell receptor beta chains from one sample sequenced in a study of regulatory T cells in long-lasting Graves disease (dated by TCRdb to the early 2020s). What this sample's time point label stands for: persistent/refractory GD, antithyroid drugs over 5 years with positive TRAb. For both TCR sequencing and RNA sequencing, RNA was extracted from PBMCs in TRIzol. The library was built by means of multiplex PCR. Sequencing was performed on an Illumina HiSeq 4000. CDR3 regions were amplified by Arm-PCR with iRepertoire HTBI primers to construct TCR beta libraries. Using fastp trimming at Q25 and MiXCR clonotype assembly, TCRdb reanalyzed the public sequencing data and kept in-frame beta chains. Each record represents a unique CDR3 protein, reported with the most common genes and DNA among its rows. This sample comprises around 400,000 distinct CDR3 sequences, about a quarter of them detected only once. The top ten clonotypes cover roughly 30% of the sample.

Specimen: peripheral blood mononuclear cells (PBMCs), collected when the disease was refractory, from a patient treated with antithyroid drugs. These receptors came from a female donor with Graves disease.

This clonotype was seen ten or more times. This CDR3 reads CASSFPTGGRYEQYF. As DNA, the CDR3 is TGTGCCAGCAGTTTCCCGACAGGGGGGCGCTACGAGCAGTACTTC. The chain uses TRBV2 and TRBJ2-7; TRBD1 aligns across 9 bases. This CDR3 region has 15 residues. Germline V gives CDR1 SNHLY, CDR2 FYNNEI. Germline trimming cut 5 bases from V and 3 bases from J; bases unmatched to any gene: 8.

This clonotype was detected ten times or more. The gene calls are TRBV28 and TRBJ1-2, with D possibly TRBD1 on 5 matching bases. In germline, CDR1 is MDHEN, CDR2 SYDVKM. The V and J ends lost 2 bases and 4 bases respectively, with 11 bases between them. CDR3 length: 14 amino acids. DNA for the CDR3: TGTGCCAGCAGTTTAACGACAGATCGCTATGGCTACACCTTC. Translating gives CASSLTTDRYGYTF.

The CDR3 nucleotides read TGTGCCAGCAGCTTGGGACAGGGGACGCCTACGAACACCGGGGAGCTGTTTTTT. Translation gives CASSLGQGTPTNTGELFF. J is TRBJ2-2 and V is TRBV6-1; TRBD1 matches at 10 bases. CDR1 and CDR2 from the germline V gene are MNHNS and SASEGT. J gave up 0 bases and V 6 bases, and 10 bases lay outside the gene matches. The CDR3 length is 18 residues.

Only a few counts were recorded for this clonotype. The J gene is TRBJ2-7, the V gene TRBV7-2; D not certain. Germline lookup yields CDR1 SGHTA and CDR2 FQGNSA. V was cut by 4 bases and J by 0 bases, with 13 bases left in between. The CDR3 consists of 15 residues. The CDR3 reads CASSSIGGSSYEQYF. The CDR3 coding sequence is TGTGCCAGCAGCTCTATAGGCGGTAGCTCCTACGAGCAGTACTTC.

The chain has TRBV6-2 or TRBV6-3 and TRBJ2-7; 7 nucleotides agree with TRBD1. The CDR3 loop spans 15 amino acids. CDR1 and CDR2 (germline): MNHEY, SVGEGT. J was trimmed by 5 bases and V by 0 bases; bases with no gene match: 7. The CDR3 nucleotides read TGTGCCAGCAGTTACTCGAGACAGGGTTTTGACGAGCAGTACTTC. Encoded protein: CASSYSRQGFDEQYF.

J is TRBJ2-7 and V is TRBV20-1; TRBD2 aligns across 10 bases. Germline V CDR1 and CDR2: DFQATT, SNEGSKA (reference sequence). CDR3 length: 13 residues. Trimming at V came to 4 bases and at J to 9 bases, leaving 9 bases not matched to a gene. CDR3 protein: CSAIPSGSLVQYF. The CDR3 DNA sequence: TGCAGTGCTATTCCTAGCGGGAGTCTAGTGCAGTACTTC.

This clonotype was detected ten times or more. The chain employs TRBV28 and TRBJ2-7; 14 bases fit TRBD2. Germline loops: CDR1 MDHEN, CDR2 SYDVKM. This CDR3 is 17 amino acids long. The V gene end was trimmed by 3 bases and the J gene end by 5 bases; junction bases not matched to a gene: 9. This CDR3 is CASSFRRLAGGRNEQYF. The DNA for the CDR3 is TGTGCCAGCAGTTTTCGCCGACTAGCGGGAGGGCGTAACGAGCAGTACTTC.

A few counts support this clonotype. CDR3 sequence: CSVESGPTEAFF. The CDR3 nucleotides read TGCAGCGTTGAATCGGGACCAACTGAAGCTTTCTTT. The chain combines TRBV29-1 with TRBJ1-1; perhaps TRBD1 as D (5 bases). Germline V gene sequence: CDR1 SQVTM, CDR2 ANQGSEA. This CDR3 region has 12 residues. Trimming shortened V by 2 bases and J by 5 bases, and 9 bases separated the two germline ends.

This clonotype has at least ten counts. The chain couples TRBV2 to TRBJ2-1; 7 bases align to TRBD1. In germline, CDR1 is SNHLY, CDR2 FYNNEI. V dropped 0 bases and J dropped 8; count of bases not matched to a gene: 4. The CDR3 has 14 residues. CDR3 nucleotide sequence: TGTGCCAGCAGTGAAGCCGGGACAGTGCATGAGCAGTTCTTC. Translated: CASSEAGTVHEQFF.

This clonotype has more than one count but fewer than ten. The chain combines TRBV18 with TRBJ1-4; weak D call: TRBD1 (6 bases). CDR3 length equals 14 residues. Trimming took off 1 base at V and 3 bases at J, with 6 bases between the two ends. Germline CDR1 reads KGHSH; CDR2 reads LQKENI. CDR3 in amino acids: CASSPQGANEKLFF. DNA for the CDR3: TGTGCCAGCTCACCACAGGGGGCTAATGAAAAACTGTTTTTT.

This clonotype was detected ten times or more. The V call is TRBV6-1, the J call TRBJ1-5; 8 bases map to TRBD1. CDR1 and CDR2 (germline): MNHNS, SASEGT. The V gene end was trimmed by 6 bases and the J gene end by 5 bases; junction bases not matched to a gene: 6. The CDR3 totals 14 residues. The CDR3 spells CASSPGQGHQPQHF. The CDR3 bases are TGTGCCAGCAGCCCTGGACAGGGACATCAGCCCCAGCATTTT.

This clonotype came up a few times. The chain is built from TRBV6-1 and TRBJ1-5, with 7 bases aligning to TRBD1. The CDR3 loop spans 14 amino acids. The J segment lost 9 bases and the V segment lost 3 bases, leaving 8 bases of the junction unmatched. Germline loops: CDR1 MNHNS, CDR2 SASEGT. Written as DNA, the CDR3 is TGTGCCAGCAGTGATACGGGACAGCCTCTGCCCCAGCATTTT. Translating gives CASSDTGQPLPQHF.